This T cell receptor (beta chain) is drawn from a study of cytotoxic CD8 clonotypes in ibrutinib-treated CLL. TCRdb keeps only in-frame clones here, not all; method: immunoSEQ multiplex PCR. Altogether around 30,000 clones are present, 62% being singletons, with the ten largest covering about 15%. Per germline, CDR1 ENHRY and CDR2 SYGVKD. The CDR3 loop spans 12 amino acids. With 6 bases removed from V and 9 bases from J, the gap between germline ends came to 9 bases. The chain is built from TRBV10-3 and TRBJ1-6; weak D call: TRBD1 (6 bases). This clonotype originated in a human donor with chronic lymphocytic leukemia. The material sequenced was PBMCs, taken before ibrutinib treatment. DNA for the CDR3: TGTGCCATCAGAGAGGGGGGTTCACCCCTCCACTTT. Encoded protein: CAIREGGSPLHF.